This T cell receptor (beta chain) was observed in a study of regulatory T cells in long-lasting Graves disease. Notes on the study in general: The study found persistent patients shared more public clonotypes (roughly 3,000) than new patients (966).

CDR1 and CDR2 from the germline V gene are SNHLY and FYNNEI. The J segment lost 4 bases and the V segment lost 5 bases, leaving 5 bases of the junction unmatched. CDR3 size: 14 residues. Stated time point: newly diagnosed GD, antithyroid drugs for less than 3 months. There was RNA extracted from PBMCs, and the TCR library was made from it. Building of the TCR beta libraries involved iRepertoire HTBI primers and Arm-PCR of CDR3 regions. TCRdb analysed the multiplex PCR reads with MiXCR anew, one entry per CDR3 protein. The top ten hold around 25% of the sample, which has 400,000 to 650,000 distinct CDR3 sequences, about 16% seen once. In its sample, this clonotype was seen many times. What it recognizes is unknown. Another study also made use of these data, one on T cells in Graves' hyperthyroidism and ophthalmopathy. As that study records: Each diagnosis was grounded in clinical symptoms, serum thyroxine and TRAb, thyroid ultrasound, and orbital computed tomography. The HTBI primer set served for first-round RT-PCR of the TCR CDR3.

The receptor comes from a woman between 40 and 65 years old with Graves disease. This specimen was peripheral blood mononuclear cells (PBMCs), taken at new diagnosis, from a patient treated with antithyroid drugs. The V and J genes are TRBV2 and TRBJ1-5, with 7 nucleotides matching TRBD1. CDR3 loop: CASSSQGMNQPQHF. In nucleotides, the CDR3 is TGTGCCAGCAGTTCACAGGGGATGAATCAGCCCCAGCATTTT.